This passage covers 17 T cell receptor beta chains from one sample sequenced in a study of T cell responses to AZD1222 COVID-19 vaccine. This table comes from immunoSEQ multiplex PCR, and its TCRdb copy is limited to in-frame clones, with some not included. The data contain about 81,000 clones, around 92% of them singletons. Sequenced material: peripheral blood, taken on day 0 of AZD1222 vaccination. These TCRs come from an adult in good health.

This clone was picked up one time. The rearrangement uses TRBV18 and TRBJ2-7; 9 bases line up with TRBD1. Germline trimming cut 6 bases from V and 2 bases from J; bases unmatched to any gene: 8. Per the germline V gene, CDR1 is KGHSH and CDR2 is LQKENI. The CDR3 spans 15 residues. The CDR3 loop reads CASSPGQGQTYEQYF. CDR3 sequence (DNA): TGTGCCAGCTCCCCAGGACAGGGGCAAACCTACGAGCAGTACTTC.

V usage is TRBV19 and J usage is TRBJ1-6; 9 bases are a match to TRBD1. CDR3 size: 14 residues. The trim removed 6 bases at V and 11 bases at J, leaving 8 bases unmatched. The germline CDR1 and CDR2 sequences are LNHDA and SQIVND (reference sequence). The DNA for the CDR3 is TGTGCCAGTAGCCTGACAGGGGGTAGGACACCCCTCCACTTT. Its protein is CASSLTGGRTPLHF.

The chain combines TRBV7-9 with TRBJ1-5; possibly TRBD1 for D (6 bases). V shed 1 base and J shed 9 bases, with 10 bases lying between them. There are 13 residues in the CDR3. Germline values: CDR1 SEHNR, CDR2 FQNEAQ (reference sequence). CDR3 sequence: CASSLGEGGPQHF. DNA of the CDR3: TGTGCCAGCAGCTTAGGGGAGGGGGGGCCCCAGCATTTT. The variable domain in full, with the rest retrieved from reference TRBV7-9 and TRBJ1-5, is DTGVSQNPRHKITKRGQNVTFRCDPISEHNRLYWYRQTLGQGPEFLTYFQNEAQLEKSRLLSDRFSAERPKGSFSTLEIQRTEQGDSAMYLCASSLGEGGPQHFGDGTRLSIL.

In nucleotides, the CDR3 is TGTGCCAGCTCACCACCGTCCGGCGGGACTAGTTCTGAAGCTTTCTTT. This encodes CASSPPSGGTSSEAFF. The chain combines TRBV18 with TRBJ1-1, with D possibly matching TRBD1 (5 bases). The CDR3 is made up of 16 amino acids. V lost 0 bases to trimming and J lost 6 bases, with 17 bases between them. Germline-derived CDR1 and CDR2 are KGHSH and LQKENI.

The chain uses TRBV7-6 and TRBJ1-6, with a possible D match to TRBD1 (5 bases). Germline V gives CDR1 SGHVS, CDR2 FNYEAQ. The CDR3 is 15 residues long. Trimming took off 5 bases at V and 3 bases at J, with 11 bases between the two ends. The CDR3 is CASSQGRNYNSPLHF. CDR3 nucleotide sequence: TGTGCCAGCAGCCAGGGACGGAACTATAATTCACCCCTCCACTTT.

The chain links TRBV5-8 to TRBJ1-2; 8 nucleotides agree with TRBD1. J lost 3 bases, V lost 4 bases, and 14 bases had no gene match. CDR1 SGHTS and CDR2 YDEGEE come from the germline V gene. This CDR3 comprises 17 residues. In DNA, the CDR3 is TGTGCCAGCAGCCTCTACCTTAATACAGGGGGGGACTATGGCTACACCTTC. This sequence encodes CASSLYLNTGGDYGYTF.

This chain links TRBV15 with TRBJ1-4; D gene uncertain. Germline V CDR1 and CDR2: LNHNV, YYDKDF (reference sequence). This CDR3 contains 15 residues. Trimming took off 1 base at V and 4 bases at J, with 10 bases between the two ends. As DNA, the CDR3 is TGTGCCACCAGCAGAGCTACAGACTATAATGAAAAACTGTTTTTT. Its protein product is CATSRATDYNEKLFF.

CDR3 DNA: TGTGCCAGCATCTTACAGGGGCAACGGGGGGAAAAACTGTTTTTT. Its translation is CASILQGQRGEKLFF. The genes are TRBV2 and TRBJ1-4, with TRBD1 identical over 7 bases. The CDR3 contains 15 residues. The V and J ends lost 7 bases and 8 bases, in that order; junction bases with no gene match: 13. Per the germline V gene, CDR1 is SNHLY and CDR2 is FYNNEI.

This sequence joins TRBV5-1 and TRBJ1-2, with 8 bases aligning to TRBD1. CDR3 size: 14 residues. Germline values: CDR1 SGHRS, CDR2 YFSETQ. Germline trimming cut 6 bases from V and 2 bases from J; bases unmatched to any gene: 6. Written as DNA, the CDR3 is TGCGCCAGCACGCCGGGACAGGAGAACTATGGCTACACCTTC. It specifies CASTPGQENYGYTF.

The rearrangement joins TRBV2 to TRBJ1-3; TRBD1 might be the D (6 bases). Trimming took off 4 bases at V and 2 bases at J, with 12 bases between the two ends. The germline V gene has CDR1 SNHLY and CDR2 FYNNEI. There are 15 residues in the CDR3. CDR3 nucleotide sequence: TGTGCCAGCAGTGGGGGACATTCCGCTGGAAACACCATATATTTT. Amino acid sequence: CASSGGHSAGNTIYF. Using reference TRBV2 and TRBJ1-3 for the parts outside the CDR3, the full variable domain is EPEVTQTPSHQVTQMGQEVILRCVPISNHLYFYWYRQILGQKVEFLVSFYNNEISEKSEIFDDQFSVERPDGSNFTLKIRSTKLEDSAMYFCASSGGHSAGNTIYFGEGSWLTVV.

This sequence joins TRBV27 and TRBJ2-1; D is undetermined. Germline V gene lookup returns CDR1 MNHEY and CDR2 SMNVEV (reference sequence). This CDR3 has 13 residues. V was clipped by 8 bases and J by 2 bases, with 10 bases between them. The CDR3 loop is CASAPMAYNEQFF. DNA of the CDR3: TGTGCCAGCGCTCCGATGGCCTACAATGAGCAGTTCTTC.

The chain uses TRBV9 and TRBJ2-5; D may match TRBD1 or TRBD2 (5 bases each). V lost 4 bases, J lost 4 bases, and 23 bases lay in between. This CDR3 spans 17 amino acids. Germline V gene lookup returns CDR1 SGDLS and CDR2 YYNGEE. The CDR3 DNA sequence: TGTGCCAGCAGCACCCGGGGCAGGGTCGGTGTGAGAGAGACCCAGTACTTC. This translates into CASSTRGRVGVRETQYF.

The chain employs TRBV3-1 (or the pseudogene TRBV3-2) and TRBJ1-2; unclear D gene. The ends were cut back, 0 bases at V and 7 bases at J, with 6 bases in the middle. CDR1 and CDR2 from the germline V gene are LGHDT and YNNKEL (reference sequence). The CDR3 loop spans 12 amino acids. The CDR3 loop reads CASSQEESGYTF. The CDR3 coding sequence is TGTGCCAGCAGCCAAGAGGAATCTGGCTACACCTTC.

In DNA form, the CDR3 reads TGTGCGACCAGTCTAGCAGGGGGCGCGTACGAGCAGTACTTC. Protein product: CATSLAGGAYEQYF. This chain connects TRBV2 to TRBJ2-7, with 8 bases aligning to TRBD1. The CDR3 contains 14 residues. Germline lookup yields CDR1 SNHLY and CDR2 FYNNEI.

The chain couples TRBV28 to TRBJ1-4; no firm D call. From germline, CDR1 is MDHEN and CDR2 SYDVKM. Trimming shortened V by 3 bases and J by 7 bases, and 6 bases separated the two germline ends. The CDR3 loop spans 12 amino acids. The CDR3 DNA follows: TGTGCCAGCAGTTTGGTCGCTGAAAAACTGTTTTTT. Encoded protein: CASSLVAEKLFF.

V and J are TRBV2 and TRBJ2-7, with D hard to call. Germline CDR1 reads SNHLY; CDR2 reads FYNNEI. The CDR3 is 15 residues long. The V end was cut by 0 bases, the J end by 2 bases, with 11 bases between. The CDR3 nucleotides read TGTGCCAGCAGTGAAGCGCGTAAGGGAACCTACGAGCAGTACTTC. This codes for CASSEARKGTYEQYF.

The chain is built from TRBV18 and TRBJ2-3, with TRBD2 matching 11 bases. The CDR3 loop spans 15 amino acids. V was pared by 3 bases and J by 4 bases, with 3 bases of the junction left unmatched. CDR1 is KGHSH, CDR2 LQKENI, per germline. The DNA of the CDR3 is TGTGCCAGCTCACCTAGCGGGGGGGGCCCAGATACGCAGTATTTT. As protein: CASSPSGGGPDTQYF.